Each of the 30 T cell receptor beta chains below was sequenced from the same sample in a study of regulatory and conventional T cells in RAG deficiency. Sequenced by immunoSEQ multiplex PCR; TCRdb stores in-frame clones only, minus some. The top ten clones hold 0.5% to 0.55% of a sample with 45,000 or so clones, 85% to 90% of them seen once. Genomic DNA came from blood conventional CD4+ T cells gated CD25-low CD127-high. The sample also formed part of further work on regulatory T cells. That investigation notes: Amplification used 52 TRBV primers and 13 TRBJ primers.

What was sequenced was CD4+ effector T cells sorted from blood. The source is a human donor in good health.

CDR3 coding DNA: TGTGCCAGCAGTCACCCGTTTAATGAAGCTTTCTTT. Its translation is CASSHPFNEAFF. The V gene is TRBV11-2, the J gene TRBJ1-1; D unresolved. There are 12 residues in the CDR3. The V gene lost 6 bases and the J gene lost 7 bases, with 12 bases spanning the gap. CDR1 is SGHAT, CDR2 FQNNGV, per germline.

V usage is TRBV7-6 and J usage is TRBJ2-1; the D gene is possibly TRBD1 (7 bases). The CDR3 contains 13 residues. Germline lookup yields CDR1 SGHVS and CDR2 FNYEAQ. The V end lost 5 bases, the J end lost 8 bases, and 13 bases lay between the germline ends. The CDR3 protein is CASSAFRGDEQFF. The CDR3 bases are TGTGCCAGCAGCGCCTTCAGGGGGGATGAGCAGTTCTTC.

The chain combines TRBV25-1 with TRBJ1-4; D is undetermined. Per germline, CDR1 MGHDK and CDR2 SYGVNS. This CDR3 spans 15 amino acids. Trimming stripped 2 bases from V and 1 base from J, with 8 bases between. The CDR3 region has the DNA TGTGCCAGCAGTGAAAGCAGCCGAACTAATGAAAAACTGTTTTTT. It translates to CASSESSRTNEKLFF.

This chain uses TRBV7-2 with TRBJ1-5; D might be TRBD1 (6 bases). Germline CDR1 reads SGHTA; CDR2 reads FQGNSA. Trimming removed 5 bases from V and 7 bases from J, with 12 bases in between. This CDR3 contains 13 residues. DNA of the CDR3: TGTGCCAGCAGCCTAAGGACAGTACAGCCCCAGCATTTT. It translates to CASSLRTVQPQHF.

With regard to this clone: This CDR3 is also generated by other DNA sequences in the sample. The J gene is TRBJ1-1, the V gene TRBV18; D is unresolved. The CDR3 totals 13 residues. V dropped 3 bases and J dropped 1 base, with 6 bases sitting between them. Germline CDR1 is KGHSH and CDR2 is LQKENI. CDR3 amino acids: CASSPRQNTEAFF. The CDR3 DNA follows: TGTGCCAGCTCACCTAGACAGAACACTGAAGCTTTCTTT.

The rearrangement links TRBV28 to TRBJ2-7, with D possibly TRBD2 on 6 matching bases. The CDR3 is 12 residues long. Germline V lookup: CDR1 MDHEN, CDR2 SYDVKM. Trimming pared 6 bases from V and 6 bases from J, leaving 12 bases between. The CDR3 reads CASSLPGGEQYF. For the CDR3, the DNA is TGTGCCAGCAGCCTCCCCGGGGGCGAGCAGTACTTC.

The V call is TRBV23-1, the J call TRBJ1-6; D gene uncertain. Being an ORF, TRBV23-1 has a function that is uncertain. The V and J ends lost 9 bases and 0 bases respectively, with 18 bases between them. The CDR3 sequence is 17 residues long. CDR3 amino acids: CASRLWLDSSYNSPLHF. The CDR3 DNA reads as TGCGCCAGTCGGCTTTGGCTGGATAGCTCCTATAATTCACCCCTCCACTTT.

The rearrangement uses TRBV19 and TRBJ2-7, with D possibly TRBD2 on 5 matching bases. The CDR3 is 15 amino acids. Germline V gives CDR1 LNHDA, CDR2 SQIVND (reference sequence). Deletions cut 4 bases from V and 2 bases from J, with 15 bases between. The CDR3 DNA is TGTGCCAGTAGTAGGACTTACTATACAACCTACGAGCAGTACTTC. Residues: CASSRTYYTTYEQYF.

On this clone itself: This likely comes from a read error, as the CDR3 has no conserved phenylalanine or tryptophan at its end. The limits of the CDR3 on the DNA are not certain, so only TCRdb's listed CDR3 is given. CDR3 amino acids: CASSSRDSRSY. The chain has TRBV4-1 and TRBJ2-2; TRBD1 reflects the table's D call only, with no check against the DNA. Per germline, CDR1 MGHRA and CDR2 YSYEKL. From its first to its last residue, the CDR3 has 11 amino acids.

The V and J genes are TRBV9 and TRBJ1-2; 8 bases align to TRBD1. Trimming removed 4 bases from V and 8 bases from J; junction bases left unmatched: 10. CDR1 and CDR2 (germline): SGDLS, YYNGEE. This CDR3 has 14 amino acids. The CDR3 loop reads CASSPTRTGKGYTF. The CDR3 nucleotides are TGTGCCAGCAGCCCAACTCGGACAGGGAAGGGCTACACCTTC.

V usage is TRBV10-3 and J usage is TRBJ2-5; D gene unclear. V lost 0 bases and J lost 2, with 7 bases in between. Germline values: CDR1 ENHRY, CDR2 SYGVKD. This CDR3 comprises 14 residues. The CDR3: CAISESAKQETQYF. Here the CDR3 DNA reads TGTGCCATCAGTGAGTCTGCAAAACAAGAGACCCAGTACTTC.

The chain combines TRBV27 with TRBJ1-4; D may be TRBD1 (5 bases). The CDR3 is 16 amino acids. The germline CDR1 and CDR2 sequences are MNHEY and SMNVEV (reference sequence). Trimming took off 4 bases at V and 3 bases at J, with 15 bases between the two ends. The CDR3 DNA is TGTGCCAGCAGTTCTGGCCACGGGGCCCCTAATGAAAAACTGTTTTTT. Its protein is CASSSGHGAPNEKLFF.

The rearrangement links TRBV11-2 to TRBJ1-6; tentatively, D is TRBD1 (5 bases). This CDR3 region has 15 residues. V was cut by 5 bases and J by 0 bases, with 8 bases left in between. CDR1 and CDR2 (germline): SGHAT, FQNNGV. CDR3 amino acids: CASSIGGSYNSPLHF. CDR3 bases: TGTGCCAGCAGCATCGGGGGCTCCTATAATTCACCCCTCCACTTT.

V is TRBV19 and J is TRBJ1-2; D is perhaps TRBD1 (6 bases). Per the germline V gene, CDR1 is LNHDA and CDR2 is SQIVND (reference sequence). V gave up 8 bases and J gave up 2 bases, with 21 bases separating them. This CDR3 comprises 16 residues. The CDR3: CASHEGGGWRNYGYTF. DNA for the CDR3: TGTGCCAGTCACGAAGGGGGGGGCTGGCGCAACTATGGCTACACCTTC.

This rearrangement joins TRBV13 to TRBJ2-2, with unresolved D. This CDR3 has 20 residues. V lost 5 bases to trimming and J lost 4 bases, with 29 bases between them. Germline V gene sequence: CDR1 PRHDT, CDR2 FYEKMQ (reference sequence). CDR3 sequence reads: CASSEKPVISSTMSTGELFF. The CDR3 nucleotides read TGTGCCAGCAGCGAAAAACCGGTGATATCCTCTACAATGTCCACCGGGGAGCTGTTTTTT.

The V and J genes are TRBV6-4 and TRBJ1-1, with 8 bases that match TRBD1. The CDR3 covers 14 residues. Germline CDR1 reads MRHNA; CDR2 reads SNTAGT. J was trimmed by 5 bases and V by 0 bases; bases with no gene match: 2. The CDR3 is CASSDSNRGTEAFF. DNA of the CDR3: TGTGCCAGCAGTGACTCGAACAGGGGGACTGAAGCTTTCTTT.

V usage is TRBV5-6 and J usage is TRBJ1-5, with D possibly TRBD1 on 5 matching bases. CDR3 size: 15 residues. The germline CDR1 and CDR2 sequences are SGHDT and YYEEEE. V lost 0 bases and J 4 bases, leaving 11 bases between the germline ends. The CDR3 DNA follows: TGTGCCAGCAGCTTGGGGGGCTTTGGGAATCAGCCCCAGCATTTT. This codes for CASSLGGFGNQPQHF.

This clone was observed a single time. The rearrangement joins TRBV6-6 to TRBJ2-1; possibly TRBD1 or TRBD2 for D (5 bases each). Trimming removed 6 bases at V and 6 bases at J, with 15 bases between. The CDR3 is 14 residues long. Germline assignment: CDR1 MNHNY and CDR2 SVGAGI (reference sequence). The chain's CDR3 is CASSPGTSPNEQFF. As DNA, the CDR3 is TGTGCCAGCAGCCCCGGGACGTCCCCCAATGAGCAGTTCTTC.

The gene calls are TRBV19 and TRBJ1-5; no reliable D call. V was cut by 5 bases and J by 0 bases, with 11 bases left in between. The V gene's germline CDR1 is LNHDA and CDR2 SQIVND (reference sequence). The CDR3 runs to 15 residues. The CDR3 here is CASSRIGPSNQPQHF. DNA of the CDR3: TGTGCCAGTAGTCGCATCGGGCCTAGCAATCAGCCCCAGCATTTT. Combining the CDR3 with reference TRBV19 and TRBJ1-5 gives the whole variable domain DGGITQSPKYLFRKEGQNVTLSCEQNLNHDAMYWYRQDPGQGLRLIYYSQIVNDFQKGDIAEGYSVSREKKESFPLTVTSAQKNPTAFYLCASSRIGPSNQPQHFGDGTRLSIL.

The rearrangement links TRBV7-2 to TRBJ1-6; D is undetermined. The germline gives CDR1 SGHTA, CDR2 FQGNSA. The CDR3 totals 15 residues. Trimming left V 2 bases short and J 8 bases short, with 13 bases between. The CDR3 here is CASSLWTPGDSPLHF. CDR3 DNA sequence: TGTGCCAGCAGCTTATGGACTCCCGGGGATTCACCCCTCCACTTT.

V is TRBV5-1 and J is TRBJ1-1, with TRBD1 identical over 8 bases. Looked up from germline, CDR1 is SGHRS and CDR2 is YFSETQ. This CDR3 region has 13 residues. V lost 4 bases, J lost 1 base, and 0 bases stayed unmatched. CDR3 sequence (DNA): TGCGCCAGCAGCACAGGGGGGAACACTGAAGCTTTCTTT. This encodes CASSTGGNTEAFF.

This chain joins TRBV7-9 and TRBJ2-1; 7 positions agree with TRBD1. This CDR3 is built from 15 residues. V shed 5 bases and J 4 bases; nucleotides not matched to a gene: 8. The V gene's germline CDR1 is SEHNR and CDR2 FQNEAQ (reference sequence). CDR3 region: CASSQNRGIYNEQFF. CDR3 coding DNA: TGTGCCAGCAGCCAGAACAGGGGTATTTACAATGAGCAGTTCTTC.

The chain carries TRBV28 and TRBJ2-1, with TRBD2 identical over 16 bases. The germline V gene encodes CDR1 MDHEN and CDR2 SYDVKM. Losses at the gene ends were 5 bases for V and 7 bases for J; bases not matched to a gene: 8. The CDR3 spans 17 residues. As DNA, the CDR3 is TGTGCCAGCAGTATACCGGGACTAGCGGGGGGGCCTAATGAGCAGTTCTTC. Protein product: CASSIPGLAGGPNEQFF.

The rearrangement uses TRBV6-1 and TRBJ2-7; weak D call: TRBD2 (5 bases). Germline-derived CDR1 and CDR2 are MNHNS and SASEGT. The CDR3 consists of 14 residues. Trimming took off 5 bases at V and 0 bases at J, with 11 bases between the two ends. The CDR3 spells CASSLRRSSYEQYF. The CDR3 DNA is TGTGCCAGCAGTCTCCGGAGGAGCTCCTACGAGCAGTACTTC.

The CDR3 DNA is TGTGCCAGCAGCCGCTTCAATCAGCCCCAGCATTTT. Translated, it gives CASSRFNQPQHF. This sequence joins TRBV5-6 and TRBJ1-5; D is ambiguous. The CDR3 totals 12 residues. Germline V gives CDR1 SGHDT, CDR2 YYEEEE. Trimming stripped 4 bases from V and 3 bases from J, with 5 bases between.

This clone has just a few counts. V gene TRBV9 combines with J gene TRBJ2-5, with TRBD2 matching 8 bases. This CDR3 contains 16 residues. Trimming at V came to 0 bases and at J to 1 base, leaving 5 bases not matched to a gene. Germline loops: CDR1 SGDLS, CDR2 YYNGEE. In DNA form, the CDR3 reads TGTGCCAGCAGCGTAGGGGCGGGAGGCCGCCAAGAGACCCAGTACTTC. Amino acid sequence: CASSVGAGGRQETQYF.

This chain uses TRBV18 with TRBJ2-7; TRBD1 aligns across 9 bases. The junction had 5 bases not matched to a gene; V was cut back by 3 bases and J by 5 bases. The germline V gene has CDR1 KGHSH and CDR2 LQKENI. CDR3 length: 14 amino acids. CDR3 bases: TGTGCCAGCTCACCGGGACAGGGAGAGAACGAGCAGTACTTC. Amino acids: CASSPGQGENEQYF.

This chain joins TRBV7-2 and TRBJ2-2; D is unresolved. This CDR3 has 15 residues. V lost 5 bases and J lost 2, with 12 bases in between. CDR1 SGHTA and CDR2 FQGNSA come from the germline V gene. This CDR3 reads CASSTMILNTGELFF. The DNA of the CDR3 is TGTGCCAGCAGCACAATGATCCTAAACACCGGGGAGCTGTTTTTT.

The V and J genes are TRBV19 and TRBJ2-5; 10 positions agree with TRBD2. The CDR3 length is 16 residues. Germline-derived CDR1 and CDR2 are LNHDA and SQIVND (reference sequence). The V and J ends lost 4 bases and 2 bases, in that order; junction bases with no gene match: 7. Here the CDR3 reads CASSSKGLAKQETQYF. CDR3 nucleotide sequence: TGTGCCAGTAGTAGCAAGGGACTAGCGAAACAAGAGACCCAGTACTTC.

The rearrangement links TRBV5-1 to TRBJ1-1, with 8 bases identical to TRBD1. This CDR3 region has 15 residues. Germline lookup yields CDR1 SGHRS and CDR2 YFSETQ. Trimming removed 4 bases from V and 5 bases from J; junction bases left unmatched: 10. The chain's CDR3 is CASSLLGQGGTEAFF. The CDR3 DNA is TGCGCCAGCAGCCTACTCGGACAGGGAGGGACTGAAGCTTTCTTT.